This is a list of T cell receptor beta chains from one sample in a study of Ad26.COV2.S vaccination and SARS-CoV-2 variants. The table came from immunoSEQ multiplex PCR; TCRdb's copy has only in-frame clones and leaves some out. This table has about 350,000 clones, roughly 81% appearing once. Sequenced material: peripheral blood, taken in a trial of Ad26.COV2.S vaccine versus placebo. The origin of the receptors is a person aged 18-65 years who received the Ad26.COV2.S COVID-19 vaccine or a placebo. Each CDR3 is given with its conserved first and last residue. A D gene is named only where the DNA matches it firmly. Expanded clones get a size class; other rows say once, few or many, or leave the size out.

clone_size j_call cdr3_length v_call d_call cdr3_nt cdr3_aa
NA TRBJ2-1 16 TRBV7-2 NA TGTGCCAGCAGCAAGACCCAGGGGTATAGTGCGGGTGAGCAGTTCTTC CASSKTQGYSAGEQFF
NA TRBJ2-7 12 TRBV30 TRBD2 TGTGCCTGGAGCGGCGGGAGTTACGAGCAGTACTTC CAWSGGSYEQYF
NA TRBJ2-3 13 TRBV30 NA TGTGCCTGGAGTGTATCCTCTTCCGATACGCAGTATTTT CAWSVSSSDTQYF
once TRBJ2-5 14 TRBV5-1 NA TGCGCCAGCATTCAGGACGTCAACAGTGGGACCCAGTACTTC CASIQDVNSGTQYF
NA TRBJ1-1 15 TRBV6-5 NA TGTGCCAGCACCGCTAGGGCAGTCATGAACACTGAAGCTTTCTTT CASTARAVMNTEAFF
NA TRBJ2-7 13 TRBV19 TRBD1 TGTGCCAGTACAAGGACAGGGACCTACGAGCAGTACTTC CASTRTGTYEQYF
NA TRBJ2-5 13 TRBV5-1 NA TGCGCCAGCAGCAGGGGGGTCCAAGAGACCCAGTACTTC CASSRGVQETQYF
NA TRBJ2-3 15 TRBV18 NA TGTGCCAGCTCATGGCTTTCGGGCGGTACAGATACGCAGTATTTT CASSWLSGGTDTQYF
NA TRBJ1-5 14 TRBV4-1 NA TGCGCCAGCAGCCAATCAGACGGAGCGTGGCCCCAGCATTTT CASSQSDGAWPQHF
NA TRBJ2-7 15 TRBV7-2 NA TGTGCCAGCAGCCATCCCGGGACGGAACCCTACGAGCAGTACTTC CASSHPGTEPYEQYF